What follows are 21 T cell receptor beta chains derived from one specimen sequenced in a study of blood T cell repertoires in COVID-19. Using immunoSEQ multiplex PCR, the repertoire was profiled, and TCRdb retains in-frame clones only, with some absent. The sample has tens of thousands of clones; around nine tenths are singletons. The specimen was peripheral blood. These receptor sequences come from a human donor in a cohort sampled during active COVID-19.

The chain joins TRBV6-6 to TRBJ1-1; 8 positions agree with TRBD1. The CDR3 loop spans 14 amino acids. Germline V gene sequence: CDR1 MNHNY, CDR2 SVGAGI (reference sequence). Trimming took 5 bases from V and 3 from J; bases not matched to a gene: 5. In nucleotides, the CDR3 is TGTGCCAGCAGTCCTTCGACAGGGGACACTGAAGCTTTCTTT. It yields the protein CASSPSTGDTEAFF.

The chain employs TRBV27 and TRBJ1-4; D unresolved. Trimming stripped 2 bases from V and 8 bases from J, with 9 bases between. Germline CDR1 reads MNHEY; CDR2 reads SMNVEV (reference sequence). The CDR3 has 13 residues. CDR3 sequence: CASSLRVGEKLFF. In DNA, the CDR3 is TGTGCCAGCAGTTTACGGGTAGGCGAAAAACTGTTTTTT.

DNA for the CDR3: TGTGCCAGCACCTCCAGTGCAGTCCCTAATGAAAAACTGTTTTTT. It specifies CASTSSAVPNEKLFF. V is TRBV11-2 and J is TRBJ1-4, with D unclear. There are 15 residues in the CDR3. V was trimmed by 7 bases and J by 3 bases, leaving 15 bases between them. The V gene's germline CDR1 is SGHAT and CDR2 FQNNGV.

The rearrangement links TRBV30 to TRBJ1-4, with 9 bases identical to TRBD1. The CDR3 length is 13 residues. CDR1 is GTSNPN and CDR2 is SVGIG in the germline V gene (reference sequence). Unmatched junction bases numbered 0, after V lost 5 bases and J lost 2 bases. DNA of the CDR3: TGTGCCTGGGGGACAGGGACTAATGAAAAACTGTTTTTT. This gives the protein CAWGTGTNEKLFF.

This clone was recorded once. V gene TRBV30 combines with J gene TRBJ2-7; D possibly corresponds to TRBD1 (5 bases). The CDR3 runs to 13 residues. Trimming pared 2 bases from V and 3 bases from J, leaving 11 bases between. CDR1 is GTSNPN, CDR2 SVGIG, per germline (reference sequence). The CDR3 protein is CAWSSGAVYEQYF. The CDR3 nucleotides read TGTGCCTGGAGTTCTGGGGCCGTCTACGAGCAGTACTTC.

The chain employs TRBV9 and TRBJ1-1; 7 bases are a match to TRBD1. Germline trimming cut 5 bases from V and 1 base from J; bases unmatched to any gene: 8. Germline V gene data show CDR1 as SGDLS and CDR2 as YYNGEE. CDR3 length: 15 amino acids. CDR3 loop: CASRSLTGTNTEAFF. As DNA, the CDR3 is TGTGCCAGCAGAAGTTTGACAGGGACGAACACTGAAGCTTTCTTT. Full variable domain (remainder filled in from reference TRBV9 and TRBJ1-1): DSGVTQTPKHLITATGQRVTLRCSPRSGDLSVYWYQQSLDQGLQFLIQYYNGEERAKGNILERFSAQQFPDLHSELNLSSLELGDSALYFCASRSLTGTNTEAFFGQGTRLTVV.

The count of this clone is one. V gene TRBV20-1 combines with J gene TRBJ2-1; TRBD1 matches 10 bases. The CDR3 is 11 amino acids. Trimming took 5 bases from V and 12 from J; bases not matched to a gene: 4. Per the germline V gene, CDR1 is DFQATT and CDR2 is SNEGSKA (reference sequence). This chain's CDR3 is CSAHGQGVQFF. In nucleotides, the CDR3 is TGCAGTGCTCACGGACAGGGGGTGCAGTTCTTC.

The rearrangement links TRBV28 to TRBJ1-5; TRBD1 might be the D (5 bases). The CDR3 totals 16 residues. The V and J ends lost 1 base and 4 bases respectively, with 14 bases between them. Germline-derived CDR1 and CDR2 are MDHEN and SYDVKM. CDR3 region: CASSLLGGDFNQPQHF. The CDR3 nucleotides read TGTGCCAGCAGTTTATTGGGGGGGGATTTTAATCAGCCCCAGCATTTT. The variable domain in full, with the rest retrieved from reference TRBV28 and TRBJ1-5, is DVKVTQSSRYLVKRTGEKVFLECVQDMDHENMFWYRQDPGLGLRLIYFSYDVKMKEKGDIPEGYSVSREKKERFSLILESASTNQTSMYLCASSLLGGDFNQPQHFGDGTRLSIL.

This chain links TRBV7-9 with TRBJ2-7; D not resolved. Trimming removed 0 bases from V and 3 bases from J, with 6 bases in between. The CDR3 is made up of 13 amino acids. Germline assignment: CDR1 SEHNR and CDR2 FQNEAQ (reference sequence). The CDR3: CASSLAAGYEQYF. DNA for the CDR3: TGTGCCAGCAGCTTAGCTGCCGGCTACGAGCAGTACTTC.

Concerning this clone: This specimen includes other DNA sequences encoding the same CDR3. V and J are TRBV5-1 and TRBJ1-1, with D tentatively TRBD1 (6 bases). The CDR3 spans 13 residues. Germline values: CDR1 SGHRS, CDR2 YFSETQ. With 3 bases removed from V and 4 bases from J, the gap between germline ends came to 10 bases. The CDR3 spells CASSSQGFTEAFF. The CDR3 DNA reads TGCGCCAGCAGCTCTCAGGGGTTCACTGAAGCTTTCTTT.

This rearrangement joins TRBV10-2 to TRBJ2-7; D is perhaps TRBD1 (5 bases). Looked up from germline, CDR1 is WSHSY and CDR2 is SAAADI. Trimming took off 10 bases at V and 1 base at J, with 14 bases between the two ends. This CDR3 has 13 residues. In DNA form, the CDR3 reads TGCGCCACCGTCGGCAGGGATTCCTACGAGCAGTACTTC. Its protein is CATVGRDSYEQYF.

The V call is TRBV6-1, the J call TRBJ1-1; 9 bases are shared with TRBD1. V lost 2 bases and J lost 11; bases outside the gene matches: 12. From germline, CDR1 is MNHNS and CDR2 SASEGT. This CDR3 region has 15 residues. The CDR3 loop reads CASSEYATGGWGAFF. The CDR3 region has the DNA TGTGCCAGCAGTGAATATGCGACAGGGGGTTGGGGGGCTTTCTTT.

In its sample, this clone was seen a few times. This sequence joins TRBV27 and TRBJ2-7; TRBD1 agrees at 10 bases. This CDR3 is built from 15 residues. Germline V lookup: CDR1 MNHEY, CDR2 SMNVEV (reference sequence). V lost 3 bases to trimming and J lost 1 base; unmatched junction nucleotides: 3. The CDR3 loop is CASSFRQGASYEQYF. The CDR3 DNA sequence: TGTGCCAGCAGTTTCCGACAGGGGGCTTCCTACGAGCAGTACTTC.

This chain joins TRBV6-6 and TRBJ2-7; D is perhaps TRBD2 (6 bases). From germline, CDR1 is MNHNY and CDR2 SVGAGI (reference sequence). Deletions cut 5 bases from V and 0 bases from J, with 17 bases between. This CDR3 comprises 16 residues. The CDR3 sequence is CASSPRGLSISYEQYF. CDR3 DNA sequence: TGTGCCAGCAGTCCGCGGGGACTGAGCATCTCCTACGAGCAGTACTTC.

This clone was seen just once. CDR3 residues: CASSRAGTYEQYF. Written as DNA, the CDR3 is TGCGCCAGCAGCAGGGCAGGGACCTACGAGCAGTACTTC. The chain uses TRBV5-1 and TRBJ2-7; weak D call: TRBD1 (5 bases). Deletions cut 4 bases from V and 2 bases from J, with 10 bases between. Germline V CDR1 and CDR2: SGHRS, YFSETQ. There are 13 residues in the CDR3. Together with reference TRBV5-1 and TRBJ2-7, the CDR3 gives the full variable domain: KAGVTQTPRYLIKTRGQQVTLSCSPISGHRSVSWYQQTPGQGLQFLFEYFSETQRNKGNFPGRFSGRQFSNSRSEMNVSTLELGDSALYLCASSRAGTYEQYFGPGTRLTVT.

The rearrangement links TRBV5-1 to TRBJ1-2, with D possibly being TRBD1 (6 bases). CDR1 is SGHRS and CDR2 is YFSETQ in the germline V gene. This CDR3 has 14 residues. V was clipped by 0 bases and J by 4 bases, with 10 bases between them. In DNA, the CDR3 is TGCGCCAGCAGCTTGGATCCAGGGGTCTATGGCTACACCTTC. The encoded protein is CASSLDPGVYGYTF. Full variable domain (missing parts from reference TRBV5-1 and TRBJ1-2): KAGVTQTPRYLIKTRGQQVTLSCSPISGHRSVSWYQQTPGQGLQFLFEYFSETQRNKGNFPGRFSGRQFSNSRSEMNVSTLELGDSALYLCASSLDPGVYGYTFGSGTRLTVV.

The J gene is TRBJ2-7, the V gene TRBV6-4, with a weak D call TRBD1 (6 bases). CDR1 is MRHNA, CDR2 SNTAGT, per germline. V shed 6 bases and J shed 0 bases, with 12 bases lying between them. The CDR3 spans 14 residues. The CDR3 protein is CASRRTADSYEQYF. In DNA form, the CDR3 reads TGTGCCAGCAGACGGACAGCCGACTCCTACGAGCAGTACTTC.

This clone has a single count. The J gene is TRBJ2-1, the V gene TRBV28, with 10 nucleotides matching TRBD2. Trimming at V came to 7 bases and at J to 8 bases, leaving 8 bases not matched to a gene. CDR3 length: 14 residues. CDR1 is MDHEN and CDR2 is SYDVKM in the germline V gene. CDR3 sequence reads: CASTRLGLADEQFF. CDR3 coding DNA: TGTGCCAGCACCCGACTCGGACTAGCGGATGAGCAGTTCTTC. Full variable domain (outside the CDR3, taken from reference TRBV28 and TRBJ2-1): DVKVTQSSRYLVKRTGEKVFLECVQDMDHENMFWYRQDPGLGLRLIYFSYDVKMKEKGDIPEGYSVSREKKERFSLILESASTNQTSMYLCASTRLGLADEQFFGPGTRLTVL.

The chain joins TRBV11-2 to TRBJ1-6, with 7 positions matching TRBD1. Germline V gene sequence: CDR1 SGHAT, CDR2 FQNNGV. There are 16 residues in the CDR3. The junction had 9 bases not matched to a gene; V was cut back by 3 bases and J by 7 bases. The CDR3 reads CASSLRSGQANSPLHF. CDR3 DNA: TGTGCCAGCAGCTTGCGCAGCGGACAGGCAAATTCACCCCTCCACTTT. Full variable domain (remainder filled in from reference TRBV11-2 and TRBJ1-6): EAGVAQSPRYKIIEKRQSVAFWCNPISGHATLYWYQQILGQGPKLLIQFQNNGVVDDSQLPKDRFSAERLKGVDSTLKIQPAKLEDSAVYLCASSLRSGQANSPLHFGNGTRLTVT.

Only a few counts were recorded for this clone. J is TRBJ2-7 and V is TRBV11-2; a weak D match, TRBD2 (7 bases). This CDR3 is 17 amino acids long. V was cut by 4 bases and J by 6 bases, with 25 bases left in between. Germline CDR1 reads SGHAT; CDR2 reads FQNNGV. The CDR3 protein is CASSSPYLRGPAGEQYF. In DNA, the CDR3 is TGTGCCAGCAGCTCCCCGTATTTGCGGGGGCCGGCGGGCGAGCAGTACTTC.

The chain employs TRBV9 and TRBJ1-2; 11 nucleotides agree with TRBD1. The CDR3 has 14 amino acids. CDR1 is SGDLS and CDR2 is YYNGEE in the germline V gene. Trimming at V came to 3 bases and at J to 8 bases, leaving 6 bases not matched to a gene. Here the CDR3 DNA reads TGTGCCAGCAGCGCAGGACAGGGGGCGAGGGGCTACACCTTC. Its protein product is CASSAGQGARGYTF.